The present T cell receptor beta chain was sequenced within a study of blood T cell repertoires in COVID-19. Produced via immunoSEQ multiplex PCR; TCRdb's table is partial and in-frame only. Of 150,000 or so clones in the sample, around 90% are singletons; the top ten hold under 4.5%. The CDR3 has 16 residues. From germline, CDR1 is SGHTS and CDR2 YDEGEE. The V and J ends lost 5 bases and 0 bases respectively, with 15 bases between them. This chain links TRBV5-8 with TRBJ2-1; tentatively, D is TRBD1 (6 bases). The specimen sequenced was PBMCs or T cells enriched from blood (not recorded which). The TCR was taken from a woman between 35 and 50 years old who had been exposed to COVID-19. CDR3 bases: TGTGCCAGCAGTTCCCGACAGGTCAGCTCCTACAATGAGCAGTTCTTC. Translating it yields CASSSRQVSSYNEQFF.